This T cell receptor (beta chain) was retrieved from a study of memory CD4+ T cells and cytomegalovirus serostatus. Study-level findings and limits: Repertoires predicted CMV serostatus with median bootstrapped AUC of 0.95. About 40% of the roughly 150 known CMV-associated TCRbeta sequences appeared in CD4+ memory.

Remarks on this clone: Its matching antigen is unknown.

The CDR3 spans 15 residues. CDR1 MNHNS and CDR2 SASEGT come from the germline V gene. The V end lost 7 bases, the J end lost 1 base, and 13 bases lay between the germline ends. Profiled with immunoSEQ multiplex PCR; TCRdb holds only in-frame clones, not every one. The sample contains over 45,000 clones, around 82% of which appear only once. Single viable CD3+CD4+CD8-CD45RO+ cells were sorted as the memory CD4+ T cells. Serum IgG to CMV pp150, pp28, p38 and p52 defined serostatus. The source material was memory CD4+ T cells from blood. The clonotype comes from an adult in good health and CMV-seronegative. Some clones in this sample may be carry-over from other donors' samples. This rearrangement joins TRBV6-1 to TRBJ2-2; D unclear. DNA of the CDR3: TGTGCCAGCAAAGGGCTGGCGTTGAACACCGGGGAGCTGTTTTTT. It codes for CASKGLALNTGELFF.